One sample yielded the 32 T cell receptor beta chains listed below, sequenced in a study of neurological immune-mediated disorders. TCRdb reprocessed the 5' RACE reads via MiXCR and lists one record per CDR3 protein. The table includes roughly 100,000 distinct CDR3 sequences, 10% to 11% detected once. Noted time point: longitudinal time-point 3. Sequencing input: PBMCs. These receptors were obtained from a female donor with HTLV-1-associated myelopathy (HAM/TSP).

With respect to this clonotype: The CDR3 does not end in the conserved phenylalanine or tryptophan, so this is likely a read error. The chain couples TRBV7-2 to TRBJ2-1; D is uncertain. With 5 bases removed from V and 0 bases from J, the gap between germline ends came to 2 bases. Germline lookup yields CDR1 SGHTA and CDR2 FQGNSA. The CDR3 consists of 12 residues. The CDR3 nucleotides are TGTGCCAGCAGCGTCTCCTACAATGAGCAGTTCCTC. Translation gives CASSVSYNEQFL.

This clonotype was seen ten or more times. This chain uses TRBV7-9 with TRBJ2-7; D is unclear. There are 12 residues in the CDR3. Trimming removed 4 bases at V and 2 bases at J, with 6 bases between. CDR1 SEHNR and CDR2 FQNEAQ come from the germline V gene (reference sequence). The CDR3 is CASSWTTYEQYF. In DNA form, the CDR3 reads TGTGCCAGCAGCTGGACCACCTACGAGCAGTACTTC. The whole variable domain, remainder taken from reference TRBV7-9 and TRBJ2-7, is DTGVSQNPRHKITKRGQNVTFRCDPISEHNRLYWYRQTLGQGPEFLTYFQNEAQLEKSRLLSDRFSAERPKGSFSTLEIQRTEQGDSAMYLCASSWTTYEQYFGPGTRLTVT.

In its sample, this clonotype was seen a few times. The V call is TRBV19, the J call TRBJ1-5; tentatively, D is TRBD1 (5 bases). Trimming took 9 bases from V and 4 from J, leaving 13 bases between them. This CDR3 spans 13 amino acids. Germline assignment: CDR1 LNHDA and CDR2 SQIVND (reference sequence). Here the CDR3 DNA reads TGTGCCAGCGTCGGAAGGGGAAATCAGCCCCAGCATTTT. It specifies CASVGRGNQPQHF.

This clonotype was picked up many times. The CDR3 here is CASSFTSPETQYF. The CDR3 DNA is TGCGCCAGCAGCTTCACTAGCCCGGAGACCCAGTACTTC. The rearrangement joins TRBV5-1 to TRBJ2-5, with D tentatively TRBD2 (6 bases). This CDR3 is 13 amino acids long. From germline, CDR1 is SGHRS and CDR2 YFSETQ. The V gene lost 2 bases and the J gene lost 5 bases, with 10 bases spanning the gap.

This clonotype was seen a few times. The rearrangement uses TRBV5-1 and TRBJ2-3; tentatively, D is TRBD1 or TRBD2 (5 bases each). V dropped 5 bases and J dropped 2 bases, with 15 bases sitting between them. CDR3 length: 15 amino acids. Germline V CDR1 and CDR2: SGHRS, YFSETQ. The CDR3 is CASRPGTENTDTQYF. The CDR3 DNA reads as TGCGCCAGCAGGCCCGGGACGGAAAACACAGATACGCAGTATTTT.

The table lists this clonotype with many counts. This chain uses TRBV5-1 with TRBJ2-7; weak D call: TRBD2 (6 bases). Trimming removed 4 bases at V and 4 bases at J, with 12 bases between. The germline V gene encodes CDR1 SGHRS and CDR2 YFSETQ. The CDR3 covers 13 residues. The CDR3 reads CASSPGLKYEQYF. In DNA, the CDR3 is TGCGCCAGCAGCCCGGGACTGAAGTACGAGCAGTACTTC.

This clonotype was observed many times. V and J are TRBV15 and TRBJ1-5; 7 bases line up with TRBD1. The CDR3 length is 15 residues. Looked up from germline, CDR1 is LNHNV and CDR2 is YYDKDF (reference sequence). Trimming at V came to 0 bases and at J to 7 bases, leaving 6 bases not matched to a gene. The CDR3 DNA sequence: TGTGCCACCAGCAGAGACTCAGGGGGTGGGCAGCCCCAGCATTTT. Translated: CATSRDSGGGQPQHF.

The sample holds many counts of this clonotype. The rearrangement uses TRBV20-1 and TRBJ2-3, with D tentatively TRBD2 (5 bases). With 0 bases removed from V and 2 bases from J, the gap between germline ends came to 15 bases. This CDR3 is built from 16 residues. Looked up from germline, CDR1 is DFQATT and CDR2 is SNEGSKA (reference sequence). Here the CDR3 reads CSARDKERVVTDTQYF. The CDR3 bases are TGCAGTGCTAGAGATAAAGAGAGGGTGGTCACAGATACGCAGTATTTT.

This clonotype appeared many times. This chain uses TRBV5-6 with TRBJ2-3, with D possibly TRBD2 on 5 matching bases. The V end lost 3 bases, the J end lost 6 bases, and 14 bases lay between the germline ends. The CDR3 contains 14 residues. CDR1 is SGHDT and CDR2 is YYEEEE in the germline V gene. The CDR3 nucleotides read TGTGCCAGCAGCTGGGCGTCGACGGGGGATACGCAGTATTTT. Amino acid sequence: CASSWASTGDTQYF.

At least ten counts were recorded for this clonotype. The J gene is TRBJ2-2, the V gene TRBV4-1, with D possibly matching TRBD1 (6 bases). CDR1 is MGHRA, CDR2 YSYEKL, per germline. The CDR3 contains 14 residues. The V end was cut by 10 bases, the J end by 4 bases, with 16 bases between. CDR3 sequence reads: CATETTGSTGELFF. The DNA of the CDR3 is TGCGCCACCGAAACTACAGGGTCCACCGGGGAGCTGTTTTTT.

This clonotype came up many times. V gene TRBV10-2 combines with J gene TRBJ2-7; 7 nucleotides align to TRBD1. This CDR3 region has 15 residues. The junction had 5 bases not matched to a gene; V was cut back by 0 bases and J by 3 bases. The germline V gene encodes CDR1 WSHSY and CDR2 SAAADI. In DNA form, the CDR3 reads TGCGCCAGCAGTGAGTCTAGGGACAGATTCTACGAGCAGTACTTC. This codes for CASSESRDRFYEQYF.

Points on this clonotype: A much larger clone differs from this one at a single base, so this may be a read error. The chain carries TRBV15 and TRBJ1-6, with unresolved D. V lost 6 bases, J lost 5 bases, and 8 bases lay in between. Germline V gives CDR1 LNHNV, CDR2 YYDKDF (reference sequence). The CDR3 is 13 amino acids. DNA for the CDR3: TGTGCCACCAGTAACAGACATAATTCACCCCTCCACTTT. Translation: CATSNRHNSPLHF. Variable domain in full (rest from reference TRBV15 and TRBJ1-6): DAMVIQNPRYQVTQFGKPVTLSCSQTLNHNVMYWYQQKSSQAPKLLFHYYDKDFNNEADTPDNFQSRRPNTSFCFLDIRSPGLGDTAMYLCATSNRHNSPLHFGNGTRLTVT.

This clonotype appeared many times. The chain carries TRBV6-2 or TRBV6-3 and TRBJ2-4, with D perhaps assigned TRBD1 or TRBD2 (5 bases each). From germline, CDR1 is MNHEY and CDR2 SVGEGT. Trimming removed 9 bases at V and 5 bases at J, with 17 bases between. The CDR3 sequence is 14 residues long. CDR3 sequence reads: CASRFGRGENIQYF. CDR3 nucleotides: TGTGCCAGTAGGTTCGGCCGAGGGGAAAACATTCAGTACTTC.

This clonotype occurred many times. This chain links TRBV14 with TRBJ2-2; D may be TRBD1 or TRBD2 (6 bases each). CDR1 is SGHDN and CDR2 is FVKESK in the germline V gene. The CDR3 spans 16 residues. Trimming stripped 1 base from V and 4 bases from J, with 13 bases between. The CDR3 DNA reads as TGTGCCAGCAGCCAAGGGCGAGGGGGAGGCACCGGGGAGCTGTTTTTT. Protein: CASSQGRGGGTGELFF. Drawing the rest from reference TRBV14 and TRBJ2-2, the complete variable domain is EAGVTQFPSHSVIEKGQTVTLRCDPISGHDNLYWYRRVMGKEIKFLLHFVKESKQDESGMPNNRFLAERTGGTYSTLKVQPAELEDSGVYFCASSQGRGGGTGELFFGEGSRLTVL.

This clonotype showed up just a few times. V usage is TRBV28 and J usage is TRBJ2-2, with TRBD2 identical over 13 bases. J gave up 6 bases and V 0 bases, and 4 bases lay outside the gene matches. The CDR3 has 17 residues. Germline V CDR1 and CDR2: MDHEN, SYDVKM. The CDR3 sequence is CASSLWVLAGGPGELFF. Written as DNA, the CDR3 is TGTGCCAGCAGTTTATGGGTACTAGCGGGGGGGCCCGGGGAGCTGTTTTTT.

This clonotype was observed many times. The chain has TRBV7-2 and TRBJ2-5, with 7 bases that match TRBD1. This CDR3 contains 16 residues. Germline CDR1 SGHTA, CDR2 FQGNSA. The V segment lost 2 bases and the J segment 0 bases; nucleotides outside the gene matches: 6. CDR3 coding DNA: TGTGCCAGCAGCTTACGACGGACAGGCTACCAAGAGACCCAGTACTTC. Its translation is CASSLRRTGYQETQYF. Combining the CDR3 with reference TRBV7-2 and TRBJ2-5 gives the whole variable domain GAGVSQSPSNKVTEKGKDVELRCDPISGHTALYWYRQSLGQGLEFLIYFQGNSAPDKSGLPSDRFSAERTGGSVSTLTIQRTQQEDSAVYLCASSLRRTGYQETQYFGPGTRLLVL.

In this sample, this clonotype turned up many times. The chain couples TRBV3-1 to TRBJ2-2, with D possibly TRBD1 on 6 matching bases. The CDR3 consists of 16 residues. Trimming took 7 bases from V and 4 from J, leaving 19 bases between them. Germline values: CDR1 LGHDT, CDR2 YNNKEL (reference sequence). CDR3 nucleotide sequence: TGTGCCAGCATCTCGGGTGGGGGCCGGTCCACCGGGGAGCTGTTTTTT. This gives the protein CASISGGGRSTGELFF.

In this sample, this clonotype turned up many times. The chain couples TRBV5-5 to TRBJ2-2; D ambiguous. Germline V gene data show CDR1 as SGHKS and CDR2 as YYEKEE (reference sequence). The V gene lost 2 bases and the J gene lost 6 bases, with 14 bases spanning the gap. There are 15 residues in the CDR3. The chain's CDR3 is CASSFMVRASGELFF. CDR3 bases: TGTGCCAGCAGCTTCATGGTCCGGGCTTCCGGGGAGCTGTTTTTT.

J is TRBJ1-2 and V is TRBV29-1; D unresolved. This CDR3 region has 13 residues. From germline, CDR1 is SQVTM and CDR2 ANQGSEA. Between the trimmed V and J ends, which lost 4 bases and 7 bases, there was a span of 16 bases. CDR3 DNA: TGCAGCGTTGTCATCCGGGAGGGAGGTGGCTACACCTTC. Translated: CSVVIREGGGYTF. The full variable domain, in which reference TRBV29-1 and TRBJ1-2 provide the parts outside the CDR3, is SAVISQKPSRDICQRGTSLTIQCQVDSQVTMMFWYRQQPGQSLTLIATANQGSEATYESGFVIDKFPISRPNLTFSTLTVSNMSPEDSSIYLCSVVIREGGGYTFGSGTRLTVV.

The table lists this clonotype with many counts. The chain links TRBV5-1 to TRBJ2-1, with 7 bases identical to TRBD2. Trimming took 2 bases from V and 7 from J; bases not matched to a gene: 6. The CDR3 length is 14 residues. Germline V lookup: CDR1 SGHRS, CDR2 YFSETQ. As DNA, the CDR3 is TGCGCCAGCAGCTTCTCGGGGGAGGGGAATGAGCAGTTCTTC. Residues: CASSFSGEGNEQFF.

This clonotype has a count of ten or more. The chain couples TRBV10-3 to TRBJ1-2; the D is unclear. CDR1 and CDR2 from the germline V gene are ENHRY and SYGVKD. The V gene lost 0 bases and the J gene lost 1 base, with 9 bases spanning the gap. There are 15 residues in the CDR3. CDR3 sequence: CAISESSGVNYGYTF. Written as DNA, the CDR3 is TGTGCCATCAGTGAGTCGAGCGGGGTTAACTATGGCTACACCTTC.

This clonotype was observed a handful of times. This chain links TRBV20-1 with TRBJ1-6; TRBD1 matches at 7 bases. The germline CDR1 and CDR2 sequences are DFQATT and SNEGSKA (reference sequence). V lost 5 bases and J lost 8; bases outside the gene matches: 12. The CDR3 spans 15 residues. This CDR3 is CSAADRQGGDSPLHF. The CDR3 DNA follows: TGCAGTGCTGCCGATCGACAGGGAGGGGATTCACCCCTCCACTTT.

This clonotype appeared a single time. A much larger clonotype is one base distant, so this may be a read error. The chain carries TRBV5-1 and TRBJ2-1, with 8 nucleotides matching TRBD1. CDR1 SGHRS and CDR2 YFSETQ come from the germline V gene. The CDR3 covers 15 residues. Germline trimming cut 4 bases from V and 11 bases from J; bases unmatched to any gene: 14. As DNA, the CDR3 is TGCGCCAGCAGCCCGGAAGGACAGGGCGGTCATAAGCAGTTCTTC. Protein: CASSPEGQGGHKQFF.

Points on this clonotype: This clone may be a read error of a much larger clone one base away. The chain links TRBV20-1 to TRBJ1-4, with a weak D call TRBD1 (5 bases). Germline CDR1 reads DFQATT; CDR2 reads SNEGSKA (reference sequence). This CDR3 comprises 14 residues. CDR3 in DNA: TGCATTGCCCAGGGCGGTACCGGGAATGAAAAACTGTTTTTT. It specifies CIAQGGTGNEKLFF.

This clonotype was seen many times. The V gene is TRBV2, the J gene TRBJ2-3; 8 nucleotides line up with TRBD2. The CDR3 covers 17 residues. The V gene end was trimmed by 3 bases and the J gene end by 0 bases; junction bases not matched to a gene: 8. CDR1 SNHLY and CDR2 FYNNEI come from the germline V gene. The CDR3: CASSEYQLAASTDTQYF. For the CDR3, the DNA is TGTGCCAGCAGTGAGTACCAACTAGCGGCTAGCACAGATACGCAGTATTTT.

This clonotype has ten or more counts. J is TRBJ2-1 and V is TRBV7-9, with D tentatively TRBD2 (7 bases). V was cut by 3 bases and J by 10 bases, with 16 bases left in between. The length of the CDR3 is 14 residues. The germline V gene encodes CDR1 SEHNR and CDR2 FQNEAQ (reference sequence). The CDR3 DNA sequence: TGTGCCAGCAGCTTCGGCGGGGGCCCTGGGGAGCAGTTCTTC. The encoded protein is CASSFGGGPGEQFF.

This clonotype came up many times. The gene calls are TRBV11-2 and TRBJ1-1; tentative D call: TRBD1 (5 bases). This CDR3 comprises 12 residues. The germline CDR1 and CDR2 sequences are SGHAT and FQNNGV. Trimming took 4 bases from V and 11 from J, leaving 14 bases between them. The CDR3, as DNA: TGTGCCAGCAGCTCCCTGCCGGGGGAGGCTTTCTTT. It codes for CASSSLPGEAFF.

The CDR3 sequence is CAISEFSGGIQETQYF. In DNA form, the CDR3 reads TGTGCCATCAGTGAATTCAGCGGGGGGATACAAGAGACCCAGTACTTC. J is TRBJ2-5 and V is TRBV10-3; TRBD2 agrees at 9 bases. There are 16 residues in the CDR3. The germline V gene has CDR1 ENHRY and CDR2 SYGVKD. Trimming removed 3 bases from V and 2 bases from J; junction bases left unmatched: 7.

This clonotype came up many times. The CDR3 DNA sequence: TGTGCCAGCAGTTCTCCGGGACGAGAGACCCAGTACTTC. It translates to CASSSPGRETQYF. This chain connects TRBV28 to TRBJ2-5; D may match TRBD1 or TRBD2 (5 bases each). The germline V gene encodes CDR1 MDHEN and CDR2 SYDVKM. The CDR3 covers 13 residues. Trimming removed 4 bases at V and 4 bases at J, with 10 bases between.

This clonotype has at least ten counts. The chain is built from TRBV12-3 or TRBV12-4 and TRBJ2-7, with 7 bases aligning to TRBD2. This CDR3 is built from 15 residues. V gave up 3 bases and J gave up 2 bases; unmatched junction bases: 7. CDR3 sequence reads: CASSLRGGGAYEQYF. The CDR3 coding sequence is TGTGCCAGCAGTTTGCGGGGTGGGGGGGCCTACGAGCAGTACTTC.

The sample holds many counts of this clonotype. V usage is TRBV29-1 and J usage is TRBJ2-7, with D possibly matching TRBD1 (6 bases). CDR3 length: 13 residues. V gave up 5 bases and J gave up 2 bases, with 13 bases separating them. From germline, CDR1 is SQVTM and CDR2 ANQGSEA. CDR3 loop: CSVPGHETYEQYF. Here the CDR3 DNA reads TGCAGCGTTCCGGGACACGAGACCTACGAGCAGTACTTC.

In its sample, this clonotype was seen many times. This chain joins TRBV5-1 and TRBJ2-7; 10 nucleotides line up with TRBD2. The CDR3 totals 15 residues. In germline, CDR1 is SGHRS, CDR2 YFSETQ. Unmatched junction bases numbered 3, after V lost 3 bases and J lost 0 bases. CDR3 bases: TGCGCCAGCAGCTATGGACTAGCGGACTCCTACGAGCAGTACTTC. Translation: CASSYGLADSYEQYF.